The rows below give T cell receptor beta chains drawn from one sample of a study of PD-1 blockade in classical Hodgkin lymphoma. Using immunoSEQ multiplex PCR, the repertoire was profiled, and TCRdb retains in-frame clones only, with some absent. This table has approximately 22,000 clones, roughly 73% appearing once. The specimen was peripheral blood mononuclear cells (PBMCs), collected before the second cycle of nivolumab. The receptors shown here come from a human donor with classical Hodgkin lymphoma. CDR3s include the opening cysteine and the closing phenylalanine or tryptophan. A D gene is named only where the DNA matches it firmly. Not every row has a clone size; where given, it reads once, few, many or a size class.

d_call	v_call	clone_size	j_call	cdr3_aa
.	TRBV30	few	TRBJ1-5	CAWSGQNSNQPQHF
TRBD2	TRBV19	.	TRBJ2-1	CASSSAGGRGNEQFF
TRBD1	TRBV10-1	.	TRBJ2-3	CASSESVGQGSDTQYF
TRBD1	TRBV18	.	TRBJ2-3	CASSPPRQGAADTQYF
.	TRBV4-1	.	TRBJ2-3	CASSQPGPDTQYF
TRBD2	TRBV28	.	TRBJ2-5	CASSSPGTSGWKTQYF
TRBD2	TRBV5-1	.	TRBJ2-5	CATRWASGSGSQETQYF
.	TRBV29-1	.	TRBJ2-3	CSVTGGGGPTDTQYF
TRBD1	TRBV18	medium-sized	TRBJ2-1	CASSPRTGSDEQFF
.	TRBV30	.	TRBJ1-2	CAWRSFAVGGYTF
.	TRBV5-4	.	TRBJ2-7	CASSSDSYEQYF
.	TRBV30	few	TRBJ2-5	CAWSSRPGTQYF
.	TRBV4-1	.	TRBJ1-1	CASSQTGSTEAFF
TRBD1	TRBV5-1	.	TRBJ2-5	CASSLGGQGRETQYF
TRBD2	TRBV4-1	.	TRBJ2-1	CASSPGGVAGGNEQFF
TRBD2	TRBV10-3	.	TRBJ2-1	CAISPGGGTNEQFF
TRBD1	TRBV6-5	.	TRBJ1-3	CASSYSQGAGNTIYF
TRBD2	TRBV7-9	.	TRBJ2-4	CASRGTSGSDIQYF
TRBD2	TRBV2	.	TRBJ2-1	CASRGPTGTSDSYNEQFF
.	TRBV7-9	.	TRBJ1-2	CASSLGTSGGYTF
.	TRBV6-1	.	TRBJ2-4	CAIRDPAKNIQYF
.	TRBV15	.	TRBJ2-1	CATSSQRSNEQFF
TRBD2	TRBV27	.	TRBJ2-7	CASSWAGLAGGEQYF
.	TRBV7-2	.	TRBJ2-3	CASSRKWGTTDTQYF
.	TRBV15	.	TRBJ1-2	CATSSPDRIFYGYTF
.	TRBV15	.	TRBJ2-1	CATSPDYLAYNEQFF